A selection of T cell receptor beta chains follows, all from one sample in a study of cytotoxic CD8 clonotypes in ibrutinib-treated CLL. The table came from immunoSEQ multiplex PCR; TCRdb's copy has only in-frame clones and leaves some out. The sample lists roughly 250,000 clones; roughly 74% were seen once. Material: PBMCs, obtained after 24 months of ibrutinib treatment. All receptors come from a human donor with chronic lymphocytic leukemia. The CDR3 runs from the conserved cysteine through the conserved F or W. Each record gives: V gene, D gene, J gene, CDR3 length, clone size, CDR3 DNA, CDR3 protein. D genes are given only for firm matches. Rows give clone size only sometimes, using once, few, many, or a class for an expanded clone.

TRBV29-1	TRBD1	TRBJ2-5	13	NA	TGCAGCGACAGAAGGGGACAGGGGGAGACCCAGTACTTC	CSDRRGQGETQYF
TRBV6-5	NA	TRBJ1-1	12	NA	TGTGCCAGCAGTTACTCTGGGTCTGAAGCTTTCTTT	CASSYSGSEAFF
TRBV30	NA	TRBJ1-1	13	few	TGTGCCTGGAGCCCCGGCCGGAACACTGAAGCTTTCTTT	CAWSPGRNTEAFF
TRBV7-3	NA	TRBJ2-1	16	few	TGTGCCAGCAGCTTAACTGGGGACGCCCACCTCAATGAGCAGTTCTTC	CASSLTGDAHLNEQFF
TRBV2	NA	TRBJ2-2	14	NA	TGTGCCAGCAGGGGACACTTGAACACCGGGGAGCTGTTTTTT	CASRGHLNTGELFF
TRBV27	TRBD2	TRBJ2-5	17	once	TGTGCCAGCAGTTCCCCTTCCTGGACTAGCGGACAAGAGACCCAGTACTTC	CASSSPSWTSGQETQYF
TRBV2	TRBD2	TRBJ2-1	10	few	TGTGCCTCCCGGGGAGGGCCGCAGTTCTTC	CASRGGPQFF
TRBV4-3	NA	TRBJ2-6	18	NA	TGCGCCAGCAGCCAAGAAGGAGGTAGGCTCTCTGGGGCCAACGTCCTGACTTTC	CASSQEGGRLSGANVLTF
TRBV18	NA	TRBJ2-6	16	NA	TGTGCCAGCTCACCACCTCTCAGTGCGGGGGCCAACGTCCTGACTTTC	CASSPPLSAGANVLTF
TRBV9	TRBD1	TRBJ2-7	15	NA	TGTGCCAGCAGCAAAACCGGGACAGTCTCCTACGAGCAGTACTTC	CASSKTGTVSYEQYF
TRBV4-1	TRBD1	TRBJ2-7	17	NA	TGCGCCAGCAGCCAACCTCGGGACAGGGAGAACTCCTACGAGCAGTACTTC	CASSQPRDRENSYEQYF
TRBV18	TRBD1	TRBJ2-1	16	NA	TGTGCCAGCTCACCGAGTGGACAGGGGGCCTACAATGAGCAGTTCTTC	CASSPSGQGAYNEQFF
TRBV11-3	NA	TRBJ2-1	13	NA	TGTGCCAGCAGCCCAAGTCCCGGACGGATACAGTTCTTC	CASSPSPGRIQFF
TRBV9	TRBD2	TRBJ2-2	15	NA	TGTGCCAGCAGCGGACTAGCGGGTGACACCGGGGAGCTGTTTTTT	CASSGLAGDTGELFF
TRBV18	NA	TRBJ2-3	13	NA	TGTGCCAGCTCATCCCAAGATCTCGATACGCAGTATTTT	CASSSQDLDTQYF
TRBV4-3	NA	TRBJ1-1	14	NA	TGCGCCAGCAGCCTCACTTTAGCTGGGACTGAAGCTTTCTTT	CASSLTLAGTEAFF
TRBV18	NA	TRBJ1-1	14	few	TGTGCCAGCTCACCCCAGGTACAGGACACTGAAGCTTTCTTT	CASSPQVQDTEAFF
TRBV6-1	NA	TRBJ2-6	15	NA	TGTGCCAGCAAGGGCAGTTTCTCTGGGGCCAACGTCCTGACTTTC	CASKGSFSGANVLTF
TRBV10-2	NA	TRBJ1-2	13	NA	TGCGCCTCTGGCGGGGGGCGAGGCTATGGCTACACCTTC	CASGGGRGYGYTF
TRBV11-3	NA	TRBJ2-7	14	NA	TGTGCCAGCAGCCAACGCTCAGGAAGCTACGAGCAGTACTTC	CASSQRSGSYEQYF
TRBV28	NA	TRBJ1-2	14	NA	TGTGCCAGCAGTCCCGGACAATCACTTCATGGCTACACCTTC	CASSPGQSLHGYTF
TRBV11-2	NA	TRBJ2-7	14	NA	TGTGCCAGCAGCTTAGTTTGGCGGGACTACGAGCAGTACTTC	CASSLVWRDYEQYF
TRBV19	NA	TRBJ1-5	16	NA	TGTGCCAGTAGTCCCCGGGCGGGTGTGGGCAATCAGCCCCAGCATTTT	CASSPRAGVGNQPQHF
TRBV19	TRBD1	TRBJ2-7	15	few	TGTGCCAGTAGGCCGGGACAGGGCTTTACCTACGAGCAGTACTTC	CASRPGQGFTYEQYF
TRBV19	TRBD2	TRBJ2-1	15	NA	TGTGCCAGCCAGAAGACTAGCGGGAATTACAATGAGCAGTTCTTC	CASQKTSGNYNEQFF
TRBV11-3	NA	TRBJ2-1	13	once	TGTGCCAGCAGCAAGTCTACCGGCAATGAGCAGTTCTTC	CASSKSTGNEQFF
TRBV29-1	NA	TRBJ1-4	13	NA	TGCAGCGTTCCGGGTCCCGCTAATGAAAAACTGTTTTTT	CSVPGPANEKLFF
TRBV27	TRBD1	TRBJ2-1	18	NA	TGTGCCAGCAGTTTATCCTTTGGGACAGCCCACTCCTACAATGAGCAGTTCTTC	CASSLSFGTAHSYNEQFF
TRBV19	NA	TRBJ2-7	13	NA	TGTGCCAGTAGTATCTCCAGTACCTACGAGCAGTACTTC	CASSISSTYEQYF
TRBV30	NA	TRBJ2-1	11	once	TGTGCCTGGAGTATCGGCAATGAGCAGTTCTTC	CAWSIGNEQFF
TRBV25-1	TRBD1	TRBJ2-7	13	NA	TGTGCCAGCAGGATGGGACAGGGCTACGAGCAGTACTTC	CASRMGQGYEQYF
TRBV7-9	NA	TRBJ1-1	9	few	TGTGCCAGCAGCTTTGTGGCTTTCTTT	CASSFVAFF
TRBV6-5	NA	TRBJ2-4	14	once	TGTGCCAGCAGTTCCGGATTAGCCAAAAACATTCAGTACTTC	CASSSGLAKNIQYF
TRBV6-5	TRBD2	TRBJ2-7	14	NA	TGTGCCAGCAGGTTTAGCGGGCAAGCCTACGAGCAGTACTTC	CASRFSGQAYEQYF
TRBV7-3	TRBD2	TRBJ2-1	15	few	TGTGCCAGCAGCTTAGGGCTAGCGGGTTACAATGAGCAGTTCTTC	CASSLGLAGYNEQFF
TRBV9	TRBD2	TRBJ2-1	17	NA	TGTGCCAGCAGCGTTGGACTAGCGGGAGTTCTATACAATGAGCAGTTCTTC	CASSVGLAGVLYNEQFF
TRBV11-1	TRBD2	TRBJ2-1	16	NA	TGTGCCAGCAGCTTAGGAGGCGGGAGGAGGTACAATGAGCAGTTCTTC	CASSLGGGRRYNEQFF
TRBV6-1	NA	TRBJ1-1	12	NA	TGTGCCAGCAGTGAGGCCGACACTGAAGCTTTCTTT	CASSEADTEAFF
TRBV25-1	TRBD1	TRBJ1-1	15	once	TGTGCCAGCAGTGACCTGAGGGGGCCGGGAACTGAAGCTTTCTTT	CASSDLRGPGTEAFF
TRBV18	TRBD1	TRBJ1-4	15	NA	TGTGCCAGCTCACCGGGGACAGGGGGAAATGAAAAACTGTTTTTT	CASSPGTGGNEKLFF
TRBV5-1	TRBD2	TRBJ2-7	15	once	TGCGCCAGCAGCGCTAGCGGGAGGCCAGAGTACGAGCAGTACTTC	CASSASGRPEYEQYF
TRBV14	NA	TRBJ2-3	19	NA	TGTGCCAGCAGCCAGCACCGTCCCAACCCCCGAGGCCCCACAGATACGCAGTATTTT	CASSQHRPNPRGPTDTQYF
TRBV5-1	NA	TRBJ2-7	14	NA	TGCGCCAGCAGCTTGGCCAACCCCTCCTACGAGCAGTACTTC	CASSLANPSYEQYF
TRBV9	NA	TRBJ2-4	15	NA	TGTGCCAGCAGCGGACAGGACGGAGCCAAAAACATTCAGTACTTC	CASSGQDGAKNIQYF
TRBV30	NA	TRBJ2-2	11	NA	TGTGCCTGGATTCCTGGTACGCAGCTGTTTTTT	CAWIPGTQLFF
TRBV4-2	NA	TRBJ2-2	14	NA	TGTGCCAGCAGCCGGCCTATTAACACCGGGGAGCTGTTTTTT	CASSRPINTGELFF
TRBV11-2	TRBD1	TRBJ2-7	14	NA	TGTGCCAGCAGCATCCGACAGGGGGGTTACGAGCAGTACTTC	CASSIRQGGYEQYF
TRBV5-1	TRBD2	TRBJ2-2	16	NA	TGCGCCAGCAGCTCGACTGTAGCGGGAGCGAGCGGGGAGCTGTTTTTT	CASSSTVAGASGELFF
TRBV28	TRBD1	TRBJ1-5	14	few	TGTGCCAGCAGCCACGACAGGGGTCGGCAGCCCCAGCATTTT	CASSHDRGRQPQHF
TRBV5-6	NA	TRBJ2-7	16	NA	TGTGCCAGCAGCTTGTTCCCAGGGAGGAGCTCCTACGAGCAGTACTTC	CASSLFPGRSSYEQYF
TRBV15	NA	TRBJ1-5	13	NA	TGTGCCACCAGCAGAGATCATAGTCAGCCCCAGCATTTT	CATSRDHSQPQHF
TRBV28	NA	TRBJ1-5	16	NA	TGTGCCAGCAGTCTTCAACGGGGGTTTGGCAATCAGCCCCAGCATTTT	CASSLQRGFGNQPQHF
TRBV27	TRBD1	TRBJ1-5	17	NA	TGTGCCAGCAGGCTCGGGACAGGGGGCTCAATGGTACAGCCCCAGCATTTT	CASRLGTGGSMVQPQHF
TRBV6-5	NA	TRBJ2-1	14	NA	TGTGCCAGCAGTTACTCGGCGAGTTACAATGAGCAGTTCTTC	CASSYSASYNEQFF
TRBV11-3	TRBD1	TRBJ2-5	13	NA	TGTGCCAGCAGCTTAGAAGGACAGGGGACCCAGTACTTC	CASSLEGQGTQYF